Listed below are T cell receptor beta chains from one sample, sequenced in a study of blood T cells in healthy people across ages. TCRdb reprocessed the 5' RACE reads via MiXCR and lists one record per CDR3 protein. The data hold about 1.4 million distinct CDR3 sequences, with approximately 59% observed a single time. The specimen was blood. The receptors derive from a man in his late teens or twenties in good health. Each CDR3 is given with its conserved first and last residue. Each record gives: clone size, D gene, V gene, J gene, CDR3 protein, CDR3 DNA. A D gene is named only where the DNA matches it firmly. Clone size is not always given. Where it is, it says once, few, many or a class for expanded clones.

>few|TRBD1|TRBV5-6|TRBJ2-3
CASSSTDRGQSDTQYF
TGTGCCAGCAGCTCCACGGACAGGGGGCAGTCAGATACGCAGTATTTT
>NA|TRBD1|TRBV11-2|TRBJ2-1
CASSLVPGTGDNEQFF
TGTGCCAGCAGCTTAGTTCCCGGGACAGGGGACAATGAGCAGTTCTTC
>once|TRBD1|TRBV12-3/TRBV12-4|TRBJ2-1
CASSLGQGITEQFF
TGTGCCAGCAGTTTGGGACAGGGTATAACGGAGCAGTTCTTC
>once|NA|TRBV12-3/TRBV12-4|TRBJ2-1
CASSAGRRSYNEQFF
TGTGCCAGCAGTGCAGGGAGGCGGTCCTACAATGAGCAGTTCTTC
>NA|TRBD2|TRBV10-3|TRBJ2-1
CGTASGDLLHEQFF
TGTGGAACGGCTAGCGGAGACCTTTTACATGAGCAGTTCTTC
>NA|NA|TRBV20-1|TRBJ2-6
CSADSTSGANVLTF
TGCAGTGCGGACAGTACTTCTGGGGCCAACGTCCTGACTTTC
>NA|NA|TRBV7-6|TRBJ2-7
CASSFTVKQYF
TGTGCCAGCAGCTTCACGGTAAAGCAGTACTTC
>NA|NA|TRBV21-1|TRBJ2-7
CASSKRGLEFCLDEQYF
TGTGCCAGCAGCAAAAGGGGACTAGAGTTCTGCCTGGACGAGCAGTACTTC
>NA|NA|TRBV3-1|TRBJ2-1
CASSQWDSTMYRFF
TGTGCCAGCAGCCAATGGGACTCCACTATGTATCGGTTCTTC
>NA|NA|TRBV25-1|TRBJ2-7
CASSVFSGVKYEQYF
TGTGCCAGCAGTGTGTTTTCAGGTGTTAAGTACGAGCAGTACTTC
>NA|NA|TRBV12-3/TRBV12-4|TRBJ2-6
CASSLRQAYSGANVLTF
TGTGCCAGCAGTTTGAGGCAGGCCTACTCTGGGGCCAACGTCCTGACTTTC
>few|NA|TRBV29-1|TRBJ1-2
CSVDRFAYGYTF
TGCAGCGTTGACAGGTTCGCCTATGGCTACACCTTC
>few|TRBD1|TRBV5-5|TRBJ2-7
CASSLDGTGFYEQYF
TGTGCCAGCAGCTTGGATGGGACAGGATTCTACGAGCAGTACTTC
>few|TRBD1|TRBV5-1|TRBJ2-7
CASSLRDSYYEQYF
TGCGCCAGCAGCTTGAGGGACAGTTACTACGAGCAGTACTTC
>NA|TRBD2|TRBV3-1|TRBJ2-1
CASSQPGTSIYNEQFF
TGTGCCAGCAGCCAACCCGGGACTAGTATTTACAATGAGCAGTTCTTC
>NA|TRBD2|TRBV7-9|TRBJ2-5
CASSPWEGWETQYF
TGTGCCAGCAGCCCCTGGGAGGGGTGGGAGACCCAGTACTTC
>NA|TRBD2|TRBV13|TRBJ2-3
CASSTTSGGSDTQYF
TGTGCCAGCAGCACGACTAGCGGGGGATCAGATACGCAGTATTTT
>NA|NA|TRBV20-1|TRBJ1-1
CSARSRGGHTEAFF
TGCAGTGCTAGGAGCAGGGGAGGGCACACTGAAGCTTTCTTT
>NA|NA|TRBV6-2/TRBV6-3|TRBJ2-3
CASSFLAVLTDTQYF
TGTGCCAGCAGTTTTTTAGCGGTCCTCACAGATACGCAGTATTTT
>NA|NA|TRBV20-1|TRBJ2-4
CSARPILGNIQYF
TGCAGTGCCCGACCGATATTAGGAAACATTCAGTACTTC
>NA|NA|TRBV5-1|TRBJ2-7
CASSQDQGFYNEQYF
TGCGCCAGCAGCCAAGACCAGGGGTTCTACAACGAGCAGTACTTC
>few|TRBD1|TRBV4-3|TRBJ2-1
CASSHLWRQGYNEQFF
TGCGCCAGCAGCCACCTCTGGAGACAGGGATACAATGAGCAGTTCTTC
>NA|TRBD2|TRBV20-1|TRBJ2-1
CSARSGSSSYNEQFF
TGCAGTGCTAGAAGCGGGAGCAGCTCCTACAATGAGCAGTTCTTC
>NA|NA|TRBV4-3|TRBJ2-3
CASSRIWEATDTQYF
TGCGCCAGCAGCCGCATATGGGAGGCCACAGATACGCAGTATTTT
>NA|NA|TRBV5-7|TRBJ1-5
CASSITGFKSSSQPQHF
TGTGCCAGCAGCATTACAGGGTTCAAAAGTAGCAGTCAGCCCCAGCATTTT
>NA|NA|TRBV3-1|TRBJ1-1
CASSRHRGTEAFF
TGTGCCAGCAGCCGTCACCGGGGTACTGAAGCTTTCTTT
>NA|NA|TRBV12-3/TRBV12-4|TRBJ2-5
CASSGGWDETQYF
TGTGCCAGCAGTGGGGGTTGGGACGAGACCCAGTACTTC
>few|NA|TRBV27|TRBJ1-1
CASTPRGGAREAFF
TGTGCCAGCACCCCCCGGGGCGGGGCCCGGGAAGCTTTCTTT
>NA|NA|TRBV15|TRBJ2-1
CATSRAPTYNEQFF
TGTGCCACCAGCAGAGCACCGACTTACAATGAGCAGTTCTTC